This is a list of T cell receptor beta chains from one sample in a study of regulatory T cells in long-lasting Graves disease. TCRdb reprocessed the multiplex PCR reads via MiXCR and lists one record per CDR3 protein. The sample yields about 540,000 distinct CDR3 sequences, roughly 13% seen once. Separately, the same data were catalogued under a study of T cells in Graves' hyperthyroidism and ophthalmopathy.

Sequencing was performed on peripheral blood mononuclear cells (PBMCs), taken at new diagnosis, from a patient treated with antithyroid drugs. These receptors all stem from a young man with Graves disease. Each CDR3 is given with its conserved first and last residue. The D gene is left open where the match is weak. Clone size, where shown, is once, few, many, or a class for clones that have expanded.

cdr3_nt	cdr3_aa	d_call	v_call	j_call	clone_size
TGTGCCAGCAGCTTAGCGGGAGGGGAAGCTTTCTTT	CASSLAGGEAFF	.	TRBV7-9	TRBJ1-1	many
TGTGCCAGCAGTTTAAGACACCACTACGAGCAGTACTTC	CASSLRHHYEQYF	.	TRBV27	TRBJ2-7	many
TGCGCCAGCAGCCCCGGGACAACCAGGGGTGAGCAGTACTTC	CASSPGTTRGEQYF	.	TRBV5-1	TRBJ2-7	many
TGTGCCATCAGTGAAGCAGACAATCAGCCCCAGCATTTT	CAISEADNQPQHF	.	TRBV10-3	TRBJ1-5	many
TGCAGCGTTGTAACCCAGGCAGATACGCAGTATTTT	CSVVTQADTQYF	.	TRBV29-1	TRBJ2-3	many
TGTGCCAGCAGCTTAAAAGTATGGAAGACGGGACTTCCCTACGAGCAGTACTTC	CASSLKVWKTGLPYEQYF	.	TRBV7-2	TRBJ2-7	.
TGTGCCATCAGTGAGTCGTTAGGGGGACGCTATGGCTACACCTTC	CAISESLGGRYGYTF	.	TRBV10-3	TRBJ1-2	many
TGTGCCAGCTGCGGTGGGGTACGAGCCTACGAGCAGTACTTC	CASCGGVRAYEQYF	.	TRBV28	TRBJ2-7	many
TGTGCCAGCAGGTCTAGCGGGAGTAGTGGGGAGCAGTACTTC	CASRSSGSSGEQYF	TRBD2	TRBV14	TRBJ2-7	few
TGTGCCAGCAGTTCGAGGGGGGGATTCTCCTACGAGCAGTACTTC	CASSSRGGFSYEQYF	.	TRBV27	TRBJ2-7	few
TGCAGTGCCCTGACCCCGTTTGAGGATACGCAGTATTTT	CSALTPFEDTQYF	.	TRBV20-1	TRBJ2-3	many
TGTGCCAGCAGCCCCATCACGGTCCTCTCCTACGAGCAGTACTTC	CASSPITVLSYEQYF	.	TRBV3-1	TRBJ2-7	few
TGTGCCAGCAGCCAGTCGGGCCGGCAACCAGAAGAAAAACTGTTTTTT	CASSQSGRQPEEKLFF	.	TRBV16	TRBJ1-4	many
TGTGCCAGCAGCGGGAAAAATTCCTACGAGCAGTACTTC	CASSGKNSYEQYF	.	TRBV5-6	TRBJ2-7	few
TGCAGTGCTTTCAGGGCTGAGACCCAGTACTTC	CSAFRAETQYF	.	TRBV20-1	TRBJ2-5	many
TGTGCCAGCAGTGCCGACCCGGGCACCGGGGAGCTGTTTTTT	CASSADPGTGELFF	.	TRBV2	TRBJ2-2	many
TGTGCCAGCACCCCGGGGACAGGAAACTATGGCTACACCTTC	CASTPGTGNYGYTF	TRBD1	TRBV27	TRBJ1-2	many
TGCAGTGCAACCGTAGGGGTGCAGCCCCAGCATTTT	CSATVGVQPQHF	.	TRBV20-1	TRBJ1-5	many
TGTGCCTGCTCCCGGACAACCGAGCAGTACTTC	CACSRTTEQYF	.	TRBV6-2/TRBV6-3	TRBJ2-7	many
TGTGCCAGCAGTTACACGCGGGACGGAGGCCCTCCGAACACTGAAGCTTTCTTT	CASSYTRDGGPPNTEAFF	.	TRBV6-5	TRBJ1-1	many
TGCAGTGCTGACCGTAGGGGCTATGGCTACACCTTC	CSADRRGYGYTF	.	TRBV20-1	TRBJ1-2	many
TGCGGCGTGGAGTCTGGGCAGAGCACAGATACGCAGTATTTT	CGVESGQSTDTQYF	.	TRBV29-1	TRBJ2-3	.